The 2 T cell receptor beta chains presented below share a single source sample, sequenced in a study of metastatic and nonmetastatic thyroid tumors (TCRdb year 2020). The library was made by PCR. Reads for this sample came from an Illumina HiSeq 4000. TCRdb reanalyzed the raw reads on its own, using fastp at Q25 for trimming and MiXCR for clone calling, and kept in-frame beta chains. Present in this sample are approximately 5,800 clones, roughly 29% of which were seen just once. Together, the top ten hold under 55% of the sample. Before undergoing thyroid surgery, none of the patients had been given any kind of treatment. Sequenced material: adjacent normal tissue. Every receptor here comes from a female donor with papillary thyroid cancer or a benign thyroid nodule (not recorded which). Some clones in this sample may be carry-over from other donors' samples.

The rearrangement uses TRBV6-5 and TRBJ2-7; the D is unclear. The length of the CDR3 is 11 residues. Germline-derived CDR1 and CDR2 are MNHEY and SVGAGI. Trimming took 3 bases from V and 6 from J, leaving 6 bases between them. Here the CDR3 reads CASSYMSEQYF. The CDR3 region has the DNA TGTGCCAGCAGTTATATGTCCGAGCAGTACTTC.

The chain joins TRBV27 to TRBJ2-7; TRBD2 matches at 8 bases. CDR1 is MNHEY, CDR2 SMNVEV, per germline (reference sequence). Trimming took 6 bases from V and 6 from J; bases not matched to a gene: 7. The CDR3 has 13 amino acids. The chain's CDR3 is CASRVDLAGEQYF. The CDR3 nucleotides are TGTGCCAGCAGAGTGGACCTAGCGGGCGAGCAGTACTTC.